This is a list of T cell receptor beta chains from one sample in a study of blood T cell repertoires in COVID-19. Profiling relied on immunoSEQ multiplex PCR, and the TCRdb table lists in-frame clones only, not all of them. Altogether 150,000 or so clones are present, roughly nine tenths being singletons, with the ten largest covering around a quarter. The source material was peripheral blood. The receptors were sampled from a man aged 60 to 75 with acute or convalescent COVID-19. The CDR3 runs from the conserved cysteine through the conserved F or W. A D gene is named only where the DNA matches it firmly. Clone size, where shown, is once, few, many, or a class for clones that have expanded.

d_gene: -
abundance: many
j_gene: TRBJ2-7
v_gene: TRBV5-1
CDR3aa: CASSRESGNYEQYF
CDR3nt: TGCGCCAGCAGCAGAGAATCGGGTAACTACGAGCAGTACTTC

d_gene: TRBD2
abundance: once
j_gene: TRBJ2-3
v_gene: TRBV7-2
CDR3aa: CASSPPGLGQGTQYF
CDR3nt: TGTGCCAGCAGCCCTCCGGGACTAGGCCAAGGTACGCAGTATTTT

d_gene: -
abundance: -
j_gene: TRBJ2-2
v_gene: TRBV11-2
CDR3aa: CASSSRGQRANTGELFF
CDR3nt: TGTGCCAGCAGCTCCCGAGGGCAGCGAGCGAACACCGGGGAGCTGTTTTTT

d_gene: TRBD1
abundance: -
j_gene: TRBJ1-2
v_gene: TRBV19
CDR3aa: CASTTTGEKYGYTF
CDR3nt: TGTGCCAGTACCACGACAGGGGAAAAGTATGGCTACACCTTC

d_gene: -
abundance: -
j_gene: TRBJ1-6
v_gene: TRBV5-8
CDR3aa: CASSFRTGYNSPLHF
CDR3nt: TGTGCCAGCAGCTTTAGAACAGGCTATAATTCACCCCTCCACTTT

d_gene: TRBD1
abundance: -
j_gene: TRBJ2-6
v_gene: TRBV5-8
CDR3aa: CASSWTGKSSGANVLTF
CDR3nt: TGTGCCAGCAGCTGGACAGGGAAAAGCTCTGGGGCCAACGTCCTGACTTTC

d_gene: TRBD2
abundance: -
j_gene: TRBJ2-1
v_gene: TRBV27
CDR3aa: CASSLRGTSGSFFNEQFF
CDR3nt: TGTGCCAGCAGTCTTCGCGGGACTAGCGGGAGTTTTTTCAATGAGCAGTTCTTC

d_gene: TRBD1
abundance: -
j_gene: TRBJ2-7
v_gene: TRBV30
CDR3aa: CASSRTGRSYEQYF
CDR3nt: TGTGCCAGCAGTAGGACAGGCCGCTCCTACGAGCAGTACTTC

d_gene: TRBD1
abundance: -
j_gene: TRBJ2-7
v_gene: TRBV2
CDR3aa: CASTDRGNFEQYF
CDR3nt: TGTGCCAGCACCGACAGGGGGAACTTTGAGCAGTACTTC

d_gene: -
abundance: -
j_gene: TRBJ2-1
v_gene: TRBV30
CDR3aa: CAWTLSDNEQFF
CDR3nt: TGTGCCTGGACTCTGTCCGACAATGAGCAGTTCTTC

d_gene: -
abundance: -
j_gene: TRBJ2-2
v_gene: TRBV4-2
CDR3aa: CASSQDLTRGNIWDTGELFF
CDR3nt: TGTGCCAGCAGCCAAGATCTAACCAGGGGTAATATTTGGGACACCGGGGAGCTGTTTTTT

d_gene: -
abundance: -
j_gene: TRBJ1-5
v_gene: TRBV7-2
CDR3aa: CASSSKGGVGNQPQHF
CDR3nt: TGTGCCAGCAGCTCAAAGGGCGGGGTGGGCAATCAGCCCCAGCATTTT

d_gene: TRBD1
abundance: -
j_gene: TRBJ2-2
v_gene: TRBV2
CDR3aa: CASSGDRGFGTGELFF
CDR3nt: TGTGCCAGCAGTGGGGACAGGGGGTTCGGCACCGGGGAGCTGTTTTTT

d_gene: -
abundance: -
j_gene: TRBJ2-5
v_gene: TRBV5-1
CDR3aa: CASSTRVNQETQYF
CDR3nt: TGCGCCAGCAGCACTCGGGTCAACCAAGAGACCCAGTACTTC

d_gene: TRBD1
abundance: once
j_gene: TRBJ1-1
v_gene: TRBV19
CDR3aa: CASRRDRGAEAFF
CDR3nt: TGTGCCAGTAGGCGTGACAGGGGTGCTGAAGCTTTCTTT

d_gene: -
abundance: -
j_gene: TRBJ2-1
v_gene: TRBV12-5
CDR3aa: CASGLASLGIEQFF
CDR3nt: TGTGCTAGTGGTTTGGCTTCACTAGGAATTGAGCAGTTCTTC

d_gene: -
abundance: -
j_gene: TRBJ2-1
v_gene: TRBV24-1
CDR3aa: CATSAWRGSYNEQFF
CDR3nt: TGTGCCACCAGTGCTTGGAGGGGTTCATACAATGAGCAGTTCTTC

d_gene: -
abundance: -
j_gene: TRBJ1-4
v_gene: TRBV27
CDR3aa: CASSLSGGANEKLFF
CDR3nt: TGTGCCAGCAGTTTATCCGGGGGGGCTAATGAAAAACTGTTTTTT

d_gene: TRBD1
abundance: -
j_gene: TRBJ1-1
v_gene: TRBV19
CDR3aa: CASSEPGQPEAFF
CDR3nt: TGTGCCAGTAGTGAACCGGGACAGCCTGAAGCTTTCTTT

d_gene: TRBD1
abundance: -
j_gene: TRBJ1-3
v_gene: TRBV4-3
CDR3aa: CASSTGEGNTIYF
CDR3nt: TGCGCCAGCTCGACAGGGGAAGGAAACACCATATATTTT

d_gene: -
abundance: -
j_gene: TRBJ2-5
v_gene: TRBV2
CDR3aa: CASTLETRETQYF
CDR3nt: TGTGCCAGCACCCTCGAGACGCGGGAGACCCAGTACTTC

d_gene: TRBD2
abundance: -
j_gene: TRBJ2-3
v_gene: TRBV9
CDR3aa: CASSVDGGAIDTQYF
CDR3nt: TGTGCCAGCAGCGTAGACGGGGGGGCAATAGATACGCAGTATTTT

d_gene: -
abundance: -
j_gene: TRBJ1-2
v_gene: TRBV18
CDR3aa: CASSSRTREGNYGYTF
CDR3nt: TGTGCCAGCTCGTCTAGAACCCGGGAAGGCAATTATGGCTACACCTTC

d_gene: TRBD1
abundance: -
j_gene: TRBJ2-5
v_gene: TRBV29-1
CDR3aa: CSVLNTGTGVETQYF
CDR3nt: TGCAGCGTCTTGAATACCGGGACAGGGGTGGAGACCCAGTACTTC

d_gene: TRBD1
abundance: once
j_gene: TRBJ2-7
v_gene: TRBV19
CDR3aa: CASNAPGQGTFEQYF
CDR3nt: TGTGCCAGTAACGCACCGGGACAGGGGACTTTCGAGCAGTACTTC

d_gene: -
abundance: -
j_gene: TRBJ1-2
v_gene: TRBV5-1
CDR3aa: CASSLDSYYGYTF
CDR3nt: TGCGCCAGCAGCTTGGACTCCTACTATGGCTACACCTTC

d_gene: -
abundance: -
j_gene: TRBJ1-1
v_gene: TRBV6-1
CDR3aa: CASSEGGGPNTEAFF
CDR3nt: TGTGCCAGCAGTGAAGGGGGGGGTCCGAACACTGAAGCTTTCTTT

d_gene: TRBD1
abundance: -
j_gene: TRBJ1-2
v_gene: TRBV5-6
CDR3aa: CASGTGANYGYTF
CDR3nt: TGTGCCAGCGGGACAGGGGCTAACTATGGCTACACCTTC

d_gene: TRBD1
abundance: -
j_gene: TRBJ2-5
v_gene: TRBV6-5
CDR3aa: CASRDRGLETQYF
CDR3nt: TGTGCCAGCAGGGACAGGGGGTTGGAGACCCAGTACTTC

d_gene: -
abundance: few
j_gene: TRBJ1-5
v_gene: TRBV3-1/TRBV3-2
CDR3aa: CASSQEAGLPQHF
CDR3nt: TGTGCCAGCAGCCAAGAGGCGGGCTTACCCCAGCATTTT

d_gene: -
abundance: -
j_gene: TRBJ2-5
v_gene: TRBV11-2
CDR3aa: CASSPGDTGQETQYF
CDR3nt: TGTGCCAGCAGCCCCGGGGACACCGGTCAAGAGACCCAGTACTTC

d_gene: -
abundance: few
j_gene: TRBJ2-1
v_gene: TRBV7-9
CDR3aa: CASSLLVPVSSYNEQFF
CDR3nt: TGTGCCAGCAGCTTATTGGTTCCCGTCAGCTCCTACAATGAGCAGTTCTTC

d_gene: TRBD2
abundance: -
j_gene: TRBJ2-3
v_gene: TRBV19
CDR3aa: CASSPNSGVTDTQYF
CDR3nt: TGTGCCAGTAGCCCGAATAGCGGGGTCACAGATACGCAGTATTTT

d_gene: TRBD1
abundance: -
j_gene: TRBJ2-3
v_gene: TRBV5-1
CDR3aa: CASRSTGGTDTQYF
CDR3nt: TGCGCCAGCAGATCGACAGGGGGAACAGATACGCAGTATTTT

d_gene: -
abundance: -
j_gene: TRBJ1-5
v_gene: TRBV30
CDR3aa: CALGWEGNQPQHF
CDR3nt: TGTGCCTTGGGCTGGGAGGGAAATCAGCCCCAGCATTTT